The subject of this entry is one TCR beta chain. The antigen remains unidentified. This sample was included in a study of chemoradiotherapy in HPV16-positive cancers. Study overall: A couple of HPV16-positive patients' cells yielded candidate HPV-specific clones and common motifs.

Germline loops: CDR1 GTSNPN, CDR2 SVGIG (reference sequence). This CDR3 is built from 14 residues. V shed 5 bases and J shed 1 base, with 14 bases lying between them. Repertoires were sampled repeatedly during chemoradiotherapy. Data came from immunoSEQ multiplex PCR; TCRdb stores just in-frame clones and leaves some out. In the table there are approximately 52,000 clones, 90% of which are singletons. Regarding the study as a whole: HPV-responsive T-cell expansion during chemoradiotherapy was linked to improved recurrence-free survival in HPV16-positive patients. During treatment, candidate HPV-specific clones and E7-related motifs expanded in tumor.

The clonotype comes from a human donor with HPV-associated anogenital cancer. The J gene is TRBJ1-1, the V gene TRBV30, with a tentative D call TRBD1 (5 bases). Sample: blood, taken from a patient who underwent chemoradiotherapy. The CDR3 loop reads CAWHRDGGNTEAFF. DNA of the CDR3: TGTGCCTGGCACCGGGACGGTGGGAACACTGAAGCTTTCTTT.